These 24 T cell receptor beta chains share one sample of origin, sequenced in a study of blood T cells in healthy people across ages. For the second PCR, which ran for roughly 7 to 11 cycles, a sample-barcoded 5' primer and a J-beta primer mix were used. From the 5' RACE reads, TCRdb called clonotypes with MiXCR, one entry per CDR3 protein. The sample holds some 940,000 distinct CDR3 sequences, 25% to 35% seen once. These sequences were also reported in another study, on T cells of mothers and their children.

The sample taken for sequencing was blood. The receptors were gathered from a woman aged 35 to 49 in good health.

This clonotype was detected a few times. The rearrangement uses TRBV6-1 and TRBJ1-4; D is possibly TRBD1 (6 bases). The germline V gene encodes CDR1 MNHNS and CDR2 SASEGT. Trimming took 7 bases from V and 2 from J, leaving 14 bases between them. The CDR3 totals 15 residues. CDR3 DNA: TGTGCCAGCACCCGAGACAGGTCCACTAATGAAAAACTGTTTTTT. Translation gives CASTRDRSTNEKLFF.

The DNA for the CDR3 is TGTGCCAGCAGTTCCCGGACAGGGGCATACTATGGCTACACCTTC. Translation gives CASSSRTGAYYGYTF. V gene TRBV28 combines with J gene TRBJ1-2; the match to TRBD1 covers 9 bases. The CDR3 has 15 amino acids. Germline values: CDR1 MDHEN, CDR2 SYDVKM. V was clipped by 4 bases and J by 3 bases; unmatched bases: 6.

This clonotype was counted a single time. The CDR3 DNA is TGTGCCTGGGGGAGGGTGGTGGGGCAGTTCTTC. It is translated as CAWGRVVGQFF. This chain connects TRBV30 to TRBJ2-1; 7 nucleotides align to TRBD2. Per germline, CDR1 GTSNPN and CDR2 SVGIG (reference sequence). V was clipped by 5 bases and J by 12 bases; unmatched bases: 7. The CDR3 contains 11 residues.

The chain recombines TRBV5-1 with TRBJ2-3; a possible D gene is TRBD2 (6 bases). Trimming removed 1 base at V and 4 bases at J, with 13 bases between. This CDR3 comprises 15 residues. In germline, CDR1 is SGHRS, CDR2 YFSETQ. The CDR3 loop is CASSLFGRGSDTQYF. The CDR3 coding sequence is TGCGCCAGCAGCTTGTTTGGGCGGGGTTCAGATACGCAGTATTTT.

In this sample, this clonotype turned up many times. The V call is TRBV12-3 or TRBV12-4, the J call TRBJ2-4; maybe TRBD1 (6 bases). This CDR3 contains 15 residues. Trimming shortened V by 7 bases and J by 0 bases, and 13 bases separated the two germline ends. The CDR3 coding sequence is TGTGCCAGCACCAGACAGGAGCTAGCCAAAAACATTCAGTACTTC. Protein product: CASTRQELAKNIQYF.

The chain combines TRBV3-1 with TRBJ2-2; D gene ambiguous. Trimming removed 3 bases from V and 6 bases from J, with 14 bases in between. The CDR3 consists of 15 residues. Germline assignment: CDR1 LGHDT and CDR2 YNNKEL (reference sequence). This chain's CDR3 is CASSHTTELAGELFF. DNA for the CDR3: TGTGCCAGCAGCCACACTACGGAATTAGCCGGGGAGCTGTTTTTT. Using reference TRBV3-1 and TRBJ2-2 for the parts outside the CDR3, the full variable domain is DTAVSQTPKYLVTQMGNDKSIKCEQNLGHDTMYWYKQDSKKFLKIMFSYNNKELIINETVPNRFSPKSPDKAHLNLHINSLELGDSAVYFCASSHTTELAGELFFGEGSRLTVL.

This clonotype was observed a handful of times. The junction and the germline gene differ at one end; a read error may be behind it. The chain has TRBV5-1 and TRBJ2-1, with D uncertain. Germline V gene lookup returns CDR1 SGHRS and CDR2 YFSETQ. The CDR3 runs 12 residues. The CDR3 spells CTSSQSYNEQFF. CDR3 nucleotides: TGCACCAGCAGCCAATCCTACAATGAGCAGTTCTTC.

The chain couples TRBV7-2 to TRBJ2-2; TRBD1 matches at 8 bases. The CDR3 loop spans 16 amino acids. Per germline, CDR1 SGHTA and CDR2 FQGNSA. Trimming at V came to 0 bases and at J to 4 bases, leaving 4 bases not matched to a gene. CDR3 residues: CASSLASDRGTGELFF. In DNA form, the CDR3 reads TGTGCCAGCAGCTTAGCCTCCGACAGGGGCACCGGGGAGCTGTTTTTT.

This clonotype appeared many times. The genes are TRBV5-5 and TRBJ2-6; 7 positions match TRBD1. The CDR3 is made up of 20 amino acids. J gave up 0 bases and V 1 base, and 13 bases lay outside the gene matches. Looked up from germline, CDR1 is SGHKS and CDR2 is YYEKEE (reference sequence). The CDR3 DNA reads TGTGCCAGCAGCTTGAGAGGTCCGGGACAGCGATTCTCTGGGGCCAACGTCCTGACTTTC. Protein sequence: CASSLRGPGQRFSGANVLTF.

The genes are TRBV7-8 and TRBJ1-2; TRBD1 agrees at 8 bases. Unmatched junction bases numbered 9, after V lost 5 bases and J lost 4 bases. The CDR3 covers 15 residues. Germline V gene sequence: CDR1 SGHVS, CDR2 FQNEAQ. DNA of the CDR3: TGTGCCAGCAGCCGAAGCCAGGGGGCCCTCTATGGCTACACCTTC. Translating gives CASSRSQGALYGYTF. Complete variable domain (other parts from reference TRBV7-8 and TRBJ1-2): GAGVSQSPRYKVAKRGQDVALRCDPISGHVSLFWYQQALGQGPEFLTYFQNEAQLDKSGLPSDRFFAERPEGSVSTLKIQRTQQEDSAVYLCASSRSQGALYGYTFGSGTRLTVV.

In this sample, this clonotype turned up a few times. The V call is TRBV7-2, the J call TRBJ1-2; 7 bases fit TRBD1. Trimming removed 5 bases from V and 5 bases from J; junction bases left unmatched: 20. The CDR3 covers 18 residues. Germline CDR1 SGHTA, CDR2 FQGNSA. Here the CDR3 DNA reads TGTGCCAGCAGCCCGTCGGAACCGGGGACAGCACCCGGTTATGGCTACACCTTC. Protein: CASSPSEPGTAPGYGYTF.

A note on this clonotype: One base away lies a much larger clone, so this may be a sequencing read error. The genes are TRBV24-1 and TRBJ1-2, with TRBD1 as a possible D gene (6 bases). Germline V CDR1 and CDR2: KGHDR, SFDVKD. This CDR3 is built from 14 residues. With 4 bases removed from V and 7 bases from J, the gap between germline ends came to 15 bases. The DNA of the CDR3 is TGTGCCACCAGTGAGGGCACAGGGCGTGGTGGCTACACCTTC. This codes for CATSEGTGRGGYTF.

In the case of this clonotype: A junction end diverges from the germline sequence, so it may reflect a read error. The CDR3 DNA reads as TGCGCCAGCAACTTGGGGACAAGAAACGAGCAGTACTTC. Amino acid sequence: CASNLGTRNEQYF. The gene calls are TRBV5-1 and TRBJ2-7; a weak D match, TRBD1 (6 bases). CDR1 is SGHRS, CDR2 YFSETQ, per germline. The CDR3 loop spans 13 amino acids.

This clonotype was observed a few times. CDR3 in amino acids: CSAMGRGGADTQYF. DNA for the CDR3: TGCAGTGCCATGGGGCGGGGGGGAGCAGATACGCAGTATTTT. The rearrangement links TRBV20-1 to TRBJ2-3; 9 nucleotides line up with TRBD2. The CDR3 extends over 14 amino acids. V trimming: 6 bases; J trimming: 4 bases; junction bases outside the gene matches: 8. Germline-derived CDR1 and CDR2 are DFQATT and SNEGSKA (reference sequence).

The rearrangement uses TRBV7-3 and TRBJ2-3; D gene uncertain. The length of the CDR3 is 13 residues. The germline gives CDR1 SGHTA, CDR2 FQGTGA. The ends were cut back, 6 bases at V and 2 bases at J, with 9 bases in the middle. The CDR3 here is CASSGEDTDTQYF. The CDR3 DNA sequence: TGTGCCAGCAGTGGGGAAGACACAGATACGCAGTATTTT.

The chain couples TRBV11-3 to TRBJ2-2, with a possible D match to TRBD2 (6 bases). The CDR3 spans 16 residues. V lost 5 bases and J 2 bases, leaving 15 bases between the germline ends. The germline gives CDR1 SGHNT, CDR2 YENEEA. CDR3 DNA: TGTGCCAGCAGCGCCGGGACTGGAATTAACACCGGGGAGCTGTTTTTT. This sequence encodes CASSAGTGINTGELFF. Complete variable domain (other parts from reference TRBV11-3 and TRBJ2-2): EAGVVQSPRYKIIEKKQPVAFWCNPISGHNTLYWYLQNLGQGPELLIRYENEEAVDDSQLPKDRFSAERLKGVDSTLKIQPAELGDSAVYLCASSAGTGINTGELFFGEGSRLTVL.

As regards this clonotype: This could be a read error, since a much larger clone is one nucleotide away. The CDR3 is CSVEGSAVGEQFF. The CDR3 nucleotides are TGCAGCGTTGAAGGGTCCGCGGTAGGGGAGCAGTTCTTC. V and J are TRBV29-1 and TRBJ2-1, with D unclear. The ends were cut back, 1 base at V and 10 bases at J, with 14 bases in the middle. This CDR3 is built from 13 residues. Germline assignment: CDR1 SQVTM and CDR2 ANQGSEA.

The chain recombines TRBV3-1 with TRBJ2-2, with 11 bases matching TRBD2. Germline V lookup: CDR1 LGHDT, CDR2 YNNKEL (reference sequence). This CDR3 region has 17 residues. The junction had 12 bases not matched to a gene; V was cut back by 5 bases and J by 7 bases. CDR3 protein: CASSDPISGGAFGELFF. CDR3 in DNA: TGTGCCAGCAGCGACCCTATTAGCGGGGGGGCCTTCGGGGAGCTGTTTTTT. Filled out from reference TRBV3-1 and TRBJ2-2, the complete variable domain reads DTAVSQTPKYLVTQMGNDKSIKCEQNLGHDTMYWYKQDSKKFLKIMFSYNNKELIINETVPNRFSPKSPDKAHLNLHINSLELGDSAVYFCASSDPISGGAFGELFFGEGSRLTVL.

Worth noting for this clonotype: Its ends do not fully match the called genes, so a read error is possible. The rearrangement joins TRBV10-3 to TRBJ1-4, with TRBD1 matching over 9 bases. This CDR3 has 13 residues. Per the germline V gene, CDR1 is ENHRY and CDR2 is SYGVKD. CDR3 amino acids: CAIRDRGNEKRFF. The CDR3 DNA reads TGTGCCATCAGGGACAGGGGTAACGAAAAACGGTTTTTT.

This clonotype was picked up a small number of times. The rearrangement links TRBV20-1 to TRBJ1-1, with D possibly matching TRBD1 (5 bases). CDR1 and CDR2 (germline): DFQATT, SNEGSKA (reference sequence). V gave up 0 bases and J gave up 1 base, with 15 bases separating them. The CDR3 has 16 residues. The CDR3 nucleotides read TGCAGTGCTAGAGATTCGGGCAGGGCTCAGAACACTGAAGCTTTCTTT. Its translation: CSARDSGRAQNTEAFF.

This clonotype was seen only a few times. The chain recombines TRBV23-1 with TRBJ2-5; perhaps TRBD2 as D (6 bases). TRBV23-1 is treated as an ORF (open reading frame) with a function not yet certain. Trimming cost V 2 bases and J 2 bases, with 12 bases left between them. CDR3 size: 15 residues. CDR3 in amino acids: CASSQLRDSQETQYF. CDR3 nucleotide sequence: TGCGCCAGCAGTCAACTCCGGGACTCACAAGAGACCCAGTACTTC.

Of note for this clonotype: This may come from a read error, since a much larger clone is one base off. CDR3 loop: CASRAGQISNQPQHF. The CDR3 coding sequence is TGTGCCAGCAGAGCGGGACAGATTAGCAATCAGCCCCAGCATTTT. V and J are TRBV28 and TRBJ1-5, with 7 nucleotides matching TRBD1. The CDR3 loop spans 15 amino acids. Germline V CDR1 and CDR2: MDHEN, SYDVKM. V lost 6 bases and J lost 0; bases outside the gene matches: 5.

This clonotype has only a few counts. The CDR3 spells CASSQLSGPYEQYF. The CDR3 coding sequence is TGTGCCAGCAGCCAACTGAGCGGACCCTACGAGCAGTACTTC. The chain combines TRBV3-1 with TRBJ2-7, with a possible D match to TRBD2 (5 bases). The germline gives CDR1 LGHDT, CDR2 YNNKEL (reference sequence). V was pared by 2 bases and J by 2 bases, with 10 bases between. This CDR3 has 14 amino acids.

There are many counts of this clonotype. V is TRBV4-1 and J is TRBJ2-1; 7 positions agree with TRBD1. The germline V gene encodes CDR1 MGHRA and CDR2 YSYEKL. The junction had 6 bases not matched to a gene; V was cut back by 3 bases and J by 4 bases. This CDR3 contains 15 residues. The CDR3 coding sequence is TGCGCCAGCAGCCAGATGACAGGGCTATACAATGAGCAGTTCTTC. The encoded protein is CASSQMTGLYNEQFF.